Below are 10 T cell receptor beta chains sequenced from a single sample in a study of shared clonotypes between healthy human individuals. Some clones are missing from TCRdb's copy, which holds only in-frame ones; the method was immunoSEQ multiplex PCR. The profile shows about 1 million clones, more than 65% of them singletons. What was sequenced was memory CD4+ T cells sorted from blood. Subset here: CD45RA-negative fraction. These receptors were taken from a man younger than 30 in good health.

CDR3 protein: CASSYGGEVGTFLFF. CDR3 bases: TGTGCCAGCAGTTACGGTGGGGAAGTAGGGACGTTCCTGTTTTTT. The genes are TRBV6-5 and TRBJ1-4; a possible D gene is TRBD1 (5 bases). This CDR3 comprises 15 residues. Trimming left V 2 bases short and J 14 bases short, with 21 bases between. Germline V gene lookup returns CDR1 MNHEY and CDR2 SVGAGI.

The table lists this clone with a few counts. Other DNA sequences in the same sample also yield this CDR3. This chain links TRBV7-3 with TRBJ1-1, with D possibly being TRBD1 (5 bases). Trimming took off 4 bases at V and 5 bases at J, with 11 bases between the two ends. Germline V gives CDR1 SGHTA, CDR2 FQGTGA. The CDR3 runs to 13 residues. The CDR3: CASSSNGGTEAFF. The CDR3 coding sequence is TGTGCCAGCAGCTCAAACGGGGGGACTGAAGCTTTCTTT.

As regards this clone: This may be a read error, as it is one base from a much larger clone. Within the sample, other DNA sequences also encode this same CDR3. The chain carries TRBV5-6 and TRBJ2-7; 9 bases are a match to TRBD1. CDR3 length equals 14 residues. Germline loops: CDR1 SGHDT, CDR2 YYEEEE. Trimming removed 4 bases from V and 4 bases from J; junction bases left unmatched: 6. CDR3 residues: CASSPGQGRYEQYF. In DNA form, the CDR3 reads TGTGCCAGCAGCCCTGGACAGGGGAGGTACGAGCAGTACTTC.

The chain has TRBV6-6 and TRBJ1-2; D gene ambiguous. Germline assignment: CDR1 MNHNY and CDR2 SVGAGI (reference sequence). The V end lost 4 bases, the J end lost 0 bases, and 15 bases lay between the germline ends. The length of the CDR3 is 16 residues. CDR3 sequence reads: CASSFRTEMANYGYTF. CDR3 DNA sequence: TGTGCCAGCAGTTTCCGCACAGAGATGGCTAACTATGGCTACACCTTC.

This chain connects TRBV2 to TRBJ2-7; TRBD2 matches at 7 bases. Germline CDR1 and CDR2: SNHLY and FYNNEI. This CDR3 spans 16 amino acids. V was clipped by 2 bases and J by 5 bases; unmatched bases: 12. CDR3 protein: CASSEYLSSGADEQYF. The CDR3 DNA reads as TGTGCCAGCAGTGAATACCTTAGCAGCGGGGCCGACGAGCAGTACTTC.

This clone was counted a few times. The chain recombines TRBV5-4 with TRBJ1-6; D gene ambiguous. CDR3 size: 12 residues. From germline, CDR1 is SGHNT and CDR2 YYREEE (reference sequence). Deletions cut 3 bases from V and 7 bases from J, with 5 bases between. In DNA, the CDR3 is TGTGCCAGCAGCTCAACCAATTCACCCCTCCACTTT. It yields the protein CASSSTNSPLHF.

This chain uses TRBV27 with TRBJ1-1; D remains unclear. CDR1 and CDR2 from the germline V gene are MNHEY and SMNVEV (reference sequence). Trimming left V 4 bases short and J 4 bases short, with 10 bases between. The CDR3 is 13 amino acids. The CDR3 sequence is CASSSNKLTEAFF. The CDR3 DNA reads TGTGCCAGCAGTTCCAACAAGCTCACTGAAGCTTTCTTT.

V usage is TRBV2 and J usage is TRBJ1-6; D unresolved. Trimming took off 6 bases at V and 3 bases at J, with 9 bases between the two ends. The CDR3 is 14 residues long. The V gene's germline CDR1 is SNHLY and CDR2 FYNNEI. The CDR3 region has the DNA TGTGCCAGCAGGGCAGAAGTCTATAATTCACCCCTCCACTTT. It yields the protein CASRAEVYNSPLHF.

Worth noting for this clone: Distinct nucleotide sequences in the sample also encode this CDR3. The chain has TRBV4-3 and TRBJ1-4; D is uncertain. The length of the CDR3 is 13 residues. The germline CDR1 and CDR2 sequences are LGHNA and YSLEER. Trimming took 1 base from V and 4 from J, leaving 4 bases between them. Here the CDR3 DNA reads TGCGCCAGCAGCCAAGTTGGTAATGAAAAACTGTTTTTT. Translated: CASSQVGNEKLFF.

J is TRBJ1-4 and V is TRBV2; 10 bases match TRBD1. V lost 7 bases to trimming and J lost 7 bases; unmatched junction nucleotides: 3. The length of the CDR3 is 13 residues. Looked up from germline, CDR1 is SNHLY and CDR2 is FYNNEI. CDR3 loop: CASTRTGGEKLFF. The CDR3 bases are TGTGCCAGCACTCGGACAGGGGGTGAAAAACTGTTTTTT.